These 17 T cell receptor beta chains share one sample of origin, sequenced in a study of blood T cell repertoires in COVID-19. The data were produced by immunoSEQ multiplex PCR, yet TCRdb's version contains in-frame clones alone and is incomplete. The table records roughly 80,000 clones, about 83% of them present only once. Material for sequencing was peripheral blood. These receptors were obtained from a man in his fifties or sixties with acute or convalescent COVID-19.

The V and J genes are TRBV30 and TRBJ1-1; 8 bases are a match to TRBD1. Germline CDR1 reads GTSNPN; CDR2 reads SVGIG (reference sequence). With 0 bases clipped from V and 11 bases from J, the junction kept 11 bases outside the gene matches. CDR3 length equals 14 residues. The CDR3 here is CAWSVLGRTGRAFF. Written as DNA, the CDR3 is TGTGCCTGGAGTGTACTGGGTCGGACAGGGCGGGCTTTCTTT.

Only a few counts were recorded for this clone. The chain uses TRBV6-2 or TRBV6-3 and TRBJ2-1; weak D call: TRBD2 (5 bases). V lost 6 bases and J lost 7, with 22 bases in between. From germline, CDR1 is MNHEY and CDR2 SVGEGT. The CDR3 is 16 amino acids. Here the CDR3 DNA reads TGTGCCAGCAGCGCGTCTAGCCCCCTGTCATGGAATGAGCAGTTCTTC. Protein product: CASSASSPLSWNEQFF.

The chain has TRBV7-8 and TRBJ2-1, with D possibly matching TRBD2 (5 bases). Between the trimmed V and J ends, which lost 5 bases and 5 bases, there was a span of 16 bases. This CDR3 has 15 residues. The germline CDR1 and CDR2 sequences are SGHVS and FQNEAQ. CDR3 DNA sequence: TGTGCCAGCAGCCCGGAGTTTTCGGGGAACAATGAGCAGTTCTTC. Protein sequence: CASSPEFSGNNEQFF.

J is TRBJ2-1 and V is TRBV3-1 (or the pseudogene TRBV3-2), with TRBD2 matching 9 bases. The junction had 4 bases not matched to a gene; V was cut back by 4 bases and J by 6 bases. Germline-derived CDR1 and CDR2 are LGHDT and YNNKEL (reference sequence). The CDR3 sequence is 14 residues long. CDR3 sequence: CASSLGGRGNEQFF. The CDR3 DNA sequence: TGTGCCAGCAGCCTGGGCGGGAGGGGCAATGAGCAGTTCTTC.

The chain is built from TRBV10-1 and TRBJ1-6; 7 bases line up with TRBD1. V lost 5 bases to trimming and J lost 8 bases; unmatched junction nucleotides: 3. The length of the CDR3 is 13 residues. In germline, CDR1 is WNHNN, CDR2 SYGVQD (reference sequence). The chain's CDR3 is CASSSQGDSPLHF. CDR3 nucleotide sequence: TGCGCCAGCAGTTCCCAGGGGGATTCACCCCTCCACTTT.

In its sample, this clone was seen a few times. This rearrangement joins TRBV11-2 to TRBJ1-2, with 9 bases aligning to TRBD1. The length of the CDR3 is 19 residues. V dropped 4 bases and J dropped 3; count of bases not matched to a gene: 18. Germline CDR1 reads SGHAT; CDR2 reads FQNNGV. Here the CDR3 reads CASSSLGRLQGAGDYGYTF. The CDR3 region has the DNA TGTGCCAGCAGCTCACTAGGGCGGCTACAGGGGGCGGGTGACTATGGCTACACCTTC.

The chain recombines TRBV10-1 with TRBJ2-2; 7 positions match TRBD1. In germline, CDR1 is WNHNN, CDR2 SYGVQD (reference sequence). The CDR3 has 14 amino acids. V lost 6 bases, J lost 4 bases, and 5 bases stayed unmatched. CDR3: CASSRGQITGELFF. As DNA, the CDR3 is TGCGCCAGCAGCCGGGGACAGATCACCGGGGAGCTGTTTTTT.

The CDR3 loop is CASSLGQITGELFF. Written as DNA, the CDR3 is TGTGCCAGCAGTTTAGGTCAGATTACCGGGGAGCTGTTTTTT. The chain employs TRBV27 and TRBJ2-2, with no clear D. CDR1 and CDR2 (germline): MNHEY, SMNVEV (reference sequence). This CDR3 contains 14 residues. Trimming took off 2 bases at V and 5 bases at J, with 9 bases between the two ends.

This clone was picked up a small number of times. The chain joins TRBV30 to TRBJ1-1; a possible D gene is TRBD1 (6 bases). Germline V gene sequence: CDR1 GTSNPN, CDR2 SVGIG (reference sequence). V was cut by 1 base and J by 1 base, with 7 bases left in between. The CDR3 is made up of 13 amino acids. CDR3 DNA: TGTGCCTGGAGTGCACAGGGGAACACTGAAGCTTTCTTT. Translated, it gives CAWSAQGNTEAFF. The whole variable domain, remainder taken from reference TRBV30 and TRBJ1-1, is SQTIHQWPATLVQPVGSPLSLECTVEGTSNPNLYWYRQAAGRGLQLLFYSVGIGQISSEVPQNLSASRPQDRQFILSSKKLLLSDSGFYLCAWSAQGNTEAFFGQGTRLTVV.

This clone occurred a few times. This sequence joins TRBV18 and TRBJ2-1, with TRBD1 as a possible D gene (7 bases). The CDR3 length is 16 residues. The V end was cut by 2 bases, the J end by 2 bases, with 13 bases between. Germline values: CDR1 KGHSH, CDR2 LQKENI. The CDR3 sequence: CASSPEGRGAYNEQFF. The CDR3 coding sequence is TGTGCCAGCTCACCAGAGGGCAGGGGGGCCTACAATGAGCAGTTCTTC.

In nucleotides, the CDR3 is TGTGCCAGCAGCTTGGGAGGCGGCTACACCTTC. As protein: CASSLGGGYTF. V gene TRBV5-6 combines with J gene TRBJ1-2; D remains ambiguous. Germline lookup yields CDR1 SGHDT and CDR2 YYEEEE. Trimming removed 0 bases at V and 8 bases at J, with 5 bases between. The CDR3 has 11 amino acids. The complete variable domain, with remaining parts taken from reference TRBV5-6 and TRBJ1-2, reads DAGVTQSPTHLIKTRGQQVTLRCSPKSGHDTVSWYQQALGQGPQFIFQYYEEEERQRGNFPDRFSGHQFPNYSSELNVNALLLGDSALYLCASSLGGGYTFGSGTRLTVV.

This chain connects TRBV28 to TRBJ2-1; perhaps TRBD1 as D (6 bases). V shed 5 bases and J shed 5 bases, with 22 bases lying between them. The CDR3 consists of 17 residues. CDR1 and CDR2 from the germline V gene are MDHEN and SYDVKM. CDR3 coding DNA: TGTGCCAGCAGTCCCCACCTACAGGGTTTAGGGGACAATGAGCAGTTCTTC. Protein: CASSPHLQGLGDNEQFF.

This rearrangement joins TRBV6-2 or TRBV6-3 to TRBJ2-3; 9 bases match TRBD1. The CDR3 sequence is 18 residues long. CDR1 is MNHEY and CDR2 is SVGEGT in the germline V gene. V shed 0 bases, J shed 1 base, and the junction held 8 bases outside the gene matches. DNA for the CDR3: TGTGCCAGCAGTTACTCGATCGGGGACAGGGAACGCACAGATACGCAGTATTTT. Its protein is CASSYSIGDRERTDTQYF.

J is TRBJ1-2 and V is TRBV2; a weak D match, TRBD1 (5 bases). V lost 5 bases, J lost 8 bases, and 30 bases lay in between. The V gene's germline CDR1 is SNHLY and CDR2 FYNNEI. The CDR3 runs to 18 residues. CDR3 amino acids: CASSKPKEGPTTSGGYTF. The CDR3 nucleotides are TGTGCCAGCAGTAAACCCAAGGAGGGGCCCACTACTTCGGGGGGCTACACCTTC. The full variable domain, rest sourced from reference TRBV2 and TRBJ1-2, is EPEVTQTPSHQVTQMGQEVILRCVPISNHLYFYWYRQILGQKVEFLVSFYNNEISEKSEIFDDQFSVERPDGSNFTLKIRSTKLEDSAMYFCASSKPKEGPTTSGGYTFGSGTRLTVV.

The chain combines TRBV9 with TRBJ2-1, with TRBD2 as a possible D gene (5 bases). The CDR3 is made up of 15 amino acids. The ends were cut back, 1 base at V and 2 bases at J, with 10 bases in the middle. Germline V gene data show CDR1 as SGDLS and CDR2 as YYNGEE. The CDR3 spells CASSVIGSAYNEQFF. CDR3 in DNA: TGTGCCAGCAGCGTAATTGGTAGCGCCTACAATGAGCAGTTCTTC. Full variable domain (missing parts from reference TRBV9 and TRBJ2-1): DSGVTQTPKHLITATGQRVTLRCSPRSGDLSVYWYQQSLDQGLQFLIQYYNGEERAKGNILERFSAQQFPDLHSELNLSSLELGDSALYFCASSVIGSAYNEQFFGPGTRLTVL.

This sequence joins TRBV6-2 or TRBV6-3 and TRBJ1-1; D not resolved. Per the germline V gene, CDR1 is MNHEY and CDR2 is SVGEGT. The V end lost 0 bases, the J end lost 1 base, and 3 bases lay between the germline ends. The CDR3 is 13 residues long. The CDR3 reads CASSYSKNTEAFF. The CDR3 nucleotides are TGTGCCAGCAGTTACTCCAAGAACACTGAAGCTTTCTTT.

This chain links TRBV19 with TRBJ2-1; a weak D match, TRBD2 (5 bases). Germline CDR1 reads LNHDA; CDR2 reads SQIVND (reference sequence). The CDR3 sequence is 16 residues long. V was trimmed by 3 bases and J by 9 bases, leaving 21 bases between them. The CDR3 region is CASSMIERAYQIEQFF. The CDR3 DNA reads TGTGCCAGTAGTATGATAGAGAGGGCCTATCAGATTGAGCAGTTCTTC.